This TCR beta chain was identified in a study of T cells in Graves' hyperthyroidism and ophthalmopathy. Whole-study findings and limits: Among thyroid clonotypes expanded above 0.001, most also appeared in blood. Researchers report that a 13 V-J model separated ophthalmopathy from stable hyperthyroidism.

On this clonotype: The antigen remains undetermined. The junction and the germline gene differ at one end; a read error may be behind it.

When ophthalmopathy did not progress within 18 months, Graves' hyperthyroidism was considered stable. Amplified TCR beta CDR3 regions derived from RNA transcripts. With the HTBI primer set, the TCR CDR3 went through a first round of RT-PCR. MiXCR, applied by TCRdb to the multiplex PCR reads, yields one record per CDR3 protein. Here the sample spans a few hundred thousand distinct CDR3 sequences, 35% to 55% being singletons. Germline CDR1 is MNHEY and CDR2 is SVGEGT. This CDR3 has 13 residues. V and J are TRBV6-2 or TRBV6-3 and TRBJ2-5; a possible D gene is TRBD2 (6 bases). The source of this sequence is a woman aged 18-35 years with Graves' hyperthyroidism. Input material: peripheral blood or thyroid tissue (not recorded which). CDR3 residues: CASSPGAQEAQYF. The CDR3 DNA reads TGTGCCAGCAGTCCGGGAGCCCAAGAGGCCCAGTACTTC.